This T cell receptor (beta chain) was captured by sequencing in a study of PD-1 blockade in classical Hodgkin lymphoma. This clone was counted only a few times. The antigen is undetermined. V was pared by 6 bases and J by 0 bases, with 11 bases between. The CDR3 spans 14 residues. Germline V gene sequence: CDR1 MNHNS, CDR2 SASEGT. The protocol was immunoSEQ multiplex PCR, while the TCRdb copy is restricted to in-frame clones and leaves out a portion. The table records several thousand clones, 84% of them present only once. Points from the study as a whole: Newly diagnosed and completely responding patients shared comparable baseline diversity. Relative to healthy donors, newly diagnosed patients reportedly had lower baseline TCR diversity, which was reported as lower still in relapsed/refractory patients.

Brentuximab vedotin exposure varied among the patients, all of whom had relapsed after autologous stem cell transplantation. V gene TRBV6-1 combines with J gene TRBJ1-2, with D possibly matching TRBD1 (6 bases). Here the sequenced sample was peripheral blood mononuclear cells (PBMCs), taken at baseline. The clonotype originates from a human donor with classical Hodgkin lymphoma. The CDR3 nucleotides are TGTGCCAGCAGAGGACAGACGTCTAACTATGGCTACACCTTC. Amino acids: CASRGQTSNYGYTF.